This TCR beta chain was sequenced for a study of shared T cell receptors in the human thymus. Profiling relied on immunoSEQ multiplex PCR, and the TCRdb table lists in-frame clones only, not all of them. Of about 610,000 clones listed, 85% to 90% were seen once; the top ten hold 0.0095% to 0.011%. This clone was picked up one time. The trim removed 1 base at V and 2 bases at J, leaving 6 bases unmatched. The CDR3 is made up of 17 amino acids. The germline V gene encodes CDR1 SGHNT and CDR2 YENEEA. The data were also submitted as part of a second study, on human thymus T cells. Per that study: Thymic repertoires of unrelated individuals were reported in related research to overlap highly.

The sequenced material came from thymocytes. The clonotype was recovered from a boy younger than two with a congenital heart defect. The chain recombines TRBV11-3 with TRBJ2-5; 11 nucleotides align to TRBD2. DNA for the CDR3: TGTGCCAGCAGCTTAGCGCCAGGGACTAGCGGACAAGAGACCCAGTACTTC. It yields the protein CASSLAPGTSGQETQYF.